This T cell receptor beta chain emerged from a study of T cells in Graves' hyperthyroidism and ophthalmopathy. Study results and caveats: Through a model of 13 V-J features, ophthalmopathy was separated from stable hyperthyroidism. Ophthalmopathy onset followed model prediction by a median roughly 6.5 months.

Diagnoses were established using clinical symptoms, serum thyroxine and TRAb, thyroid ultrasound and orbital computed tomography. PBMCs stemmed from 10 ml fresh peripheral blood. This clonotype was observed at least ten times. The antigen remains undetermined. Germline loops: CDR1 SGHTA, CDR2 FQGNSA. The CDR3 loop spans 14 amino acids. V dropped 5 bases and J dropped 2 bases, with 11 bases sitting between them. There were TCR beta CDR3 regions amplified from RNA transcripts. Primed by the HTBI set, a first-round RT-PCR was run on the TCR CDR3. TCRdb reprocessed the multiplex PCR reads with MiXCR, giving one entry per CDR3 protein. The table lists 500,000 to 750,000 distinct CDR3 sequences, about 15% of them singletons, with under 8% in the top ten.

The chain combines TRBV7-2 with TRBJ2-3; D might be TRBD2 (6 bases). What was sequenced was blood. The TCR originated in a woman in her 30s with Graves' hyperthyroidism. The DNA for the CDR3 is TGTGCCAGCAGCCCTAGCGCATCCACAGATACGCAGTATTTT. Translating it yields CASSPSASTDTQYF.